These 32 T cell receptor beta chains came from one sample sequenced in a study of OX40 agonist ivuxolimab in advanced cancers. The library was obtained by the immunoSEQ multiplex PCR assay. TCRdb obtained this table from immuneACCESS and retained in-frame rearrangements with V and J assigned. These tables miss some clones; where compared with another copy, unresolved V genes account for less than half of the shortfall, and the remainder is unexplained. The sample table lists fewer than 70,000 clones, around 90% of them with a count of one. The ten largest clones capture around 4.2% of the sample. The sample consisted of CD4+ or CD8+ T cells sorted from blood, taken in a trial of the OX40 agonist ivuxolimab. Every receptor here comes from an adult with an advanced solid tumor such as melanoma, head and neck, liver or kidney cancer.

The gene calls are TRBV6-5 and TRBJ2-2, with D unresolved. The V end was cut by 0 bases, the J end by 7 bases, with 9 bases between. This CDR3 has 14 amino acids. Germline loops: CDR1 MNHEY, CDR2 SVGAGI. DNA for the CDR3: TGTGCCAGCAGTTACTCGAGTAGGGTCGGGGAGCTGTTTTTT. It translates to CASSYSSRVGELFF.

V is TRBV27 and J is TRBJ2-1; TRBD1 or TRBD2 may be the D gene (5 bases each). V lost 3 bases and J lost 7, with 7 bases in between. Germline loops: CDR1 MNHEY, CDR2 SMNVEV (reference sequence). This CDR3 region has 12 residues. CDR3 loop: CASSLWGNEQFF. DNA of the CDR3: TGTGCCAGCAGTTTGTGGGGGAATGAGCAGTTCTTC.

CDR3 amino acids: CSVDGYGYTF. CDR3 sequence (DNA): TGCAGCGTAGACGGCTATGGCTACACCTTC. The chain carries TRBV29-1 and TRBJ1-2, with no clear D. V dropped 6 bases and J dropped 4 bases, with 6 bases sitting between them. The CDR3 has 10 amino acids. From germline, CDR1 is SQVTM and CDR2 ANQGSEA.

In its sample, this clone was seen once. The CDR3 region has the DNA TGTGCCAGCAGGGCCGGGACTTATAATGAGCAGTTCTTC. Translation gives CASRAGTYNEQFF. The V gene is TRBV5-3, the J gene TRBJ2-1; tentative D call: TRBD2 (6 bases). TRBV5-3 is noted as an ORF with a role that remains uncertain. Trimming shortened V by 8 bases and J by 7 bases, and 16 bases separated the two germline ends. The CDR3 has 13 amino acids.

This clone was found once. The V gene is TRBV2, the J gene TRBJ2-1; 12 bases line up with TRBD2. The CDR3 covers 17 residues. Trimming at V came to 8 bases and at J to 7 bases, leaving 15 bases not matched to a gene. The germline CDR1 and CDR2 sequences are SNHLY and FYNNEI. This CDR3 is CASGVNWSSGGANEQFF. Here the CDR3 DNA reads TGTGCCAGCGGAGTGAATTGGTCTAGCGGGGGGGCGAATGAGCAGTTCTTC.

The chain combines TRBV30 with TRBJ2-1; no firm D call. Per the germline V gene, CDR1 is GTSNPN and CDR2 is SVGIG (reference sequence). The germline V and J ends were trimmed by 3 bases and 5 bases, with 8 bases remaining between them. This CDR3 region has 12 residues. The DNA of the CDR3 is TGTGCCTGGAGGACGGAAAACAATGAGCAGTTCTTC. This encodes CAWRTENNEQFF.

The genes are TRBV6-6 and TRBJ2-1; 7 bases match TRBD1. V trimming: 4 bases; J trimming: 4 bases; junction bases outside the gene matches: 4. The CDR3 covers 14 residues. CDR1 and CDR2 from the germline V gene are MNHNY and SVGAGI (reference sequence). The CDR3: CASSLGTDYNEQFF. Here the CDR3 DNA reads TGTGCCAGCAGTTTAGGGACAGATTACAATGAGCAGTTCTTC.

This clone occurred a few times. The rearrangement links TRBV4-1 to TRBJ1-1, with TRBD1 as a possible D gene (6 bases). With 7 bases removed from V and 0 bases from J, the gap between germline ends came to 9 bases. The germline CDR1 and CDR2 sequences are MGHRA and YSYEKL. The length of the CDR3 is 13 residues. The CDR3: CASTGELNTEAFF. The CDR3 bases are TGCGCCAGCACAGGGGAGTTGAACACTGAAGCTTTCTTT.

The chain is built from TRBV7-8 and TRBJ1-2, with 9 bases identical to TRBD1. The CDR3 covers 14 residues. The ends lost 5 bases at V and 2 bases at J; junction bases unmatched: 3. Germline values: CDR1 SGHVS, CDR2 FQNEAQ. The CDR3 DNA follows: TGTGCCAGCAGCAACAGGGGGCTCAACTATGGCTACACCTTC. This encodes CASSNRGLNYGYTF.

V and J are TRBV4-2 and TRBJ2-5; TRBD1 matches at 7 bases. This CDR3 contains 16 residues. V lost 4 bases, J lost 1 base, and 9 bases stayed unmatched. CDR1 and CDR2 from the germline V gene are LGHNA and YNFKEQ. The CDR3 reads CASSPRDSPGQETQYF. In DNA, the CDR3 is TGTGCCAGCAGCCCTAGGGACAGCCCAGGCCAAGAGACCCAGTACTTC.

The CDR3 DNA reads TGTGCCAGCAGAAGCGGGTCCTACGAGCAGTACTTC. Translation gives CASRSGSYEQYF. V gene TRBV28 combines with J gene TRBJ2-7; a possible D gene is TRBD2 (6 bases). The CDR3 is 12 residues long. Germline values: CDR1 MDHEN, CDR2 SYDVKM. V was cut by 6 bases and J by 1 base, with 7 bases left in between.

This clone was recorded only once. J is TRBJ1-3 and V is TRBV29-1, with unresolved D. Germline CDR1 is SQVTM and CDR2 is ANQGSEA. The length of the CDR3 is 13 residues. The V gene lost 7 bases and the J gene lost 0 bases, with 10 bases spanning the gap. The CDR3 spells CSGLIGSGNTIYF. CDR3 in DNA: TGCAGCGGCCTGATCGGCTCTGGAAACACCATATATTTT.

The CDR3 spells CASTNRDGRTGELFF. The CDR3 region has the DNA TGTGCCAGCACGAATAGGGACGGACGGACCGGGGAGCTGTTTTTT. This chain uses TRBV5-8 with TRBJ2-2; D possibly uses TRBD1 or TRBD2 (5 bases each). This CDR3 comprises 15 residues. The germline CDR1 and CDR2 sequences are SGHTS and YDEGEE. Trimming shortened V by 6 bases and J by 5 bases, and 17 bases separated the two germline ends. Combining the CDR3 with reference TRBV5-8 and TRBJ2-2 gives the whole variable domain EAGVTQSPTHLIKTRGQQATLRCSPISGHTSVYWYQQALGLGLQFLLWYDEGEERNRGNFPPRFSGRQFPNYSSELNVNALELEDSALYLCASTNRDGRTGELFFGEGSRLTVL.

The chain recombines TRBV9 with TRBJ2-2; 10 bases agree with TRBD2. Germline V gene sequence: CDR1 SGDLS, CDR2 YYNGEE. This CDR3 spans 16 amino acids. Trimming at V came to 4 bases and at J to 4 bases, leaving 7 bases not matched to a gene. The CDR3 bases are TGTGCCAGCAGCCCGTTAGCGGGGGGTAGCACCGGGGAGCTGTTTTTT. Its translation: CASSPLAGGSTGELFF. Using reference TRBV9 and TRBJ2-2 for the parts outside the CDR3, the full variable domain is DSGVTQTPKHLITATGQRVTLRCSPRSGDLSVYWYQQSLDQGLQFLIQYYNGEERAKGNILERFSAQQFPDLHSELNLSSLELGDSALYFCASSPLAGGSTGELFFGEGSRLTVL.

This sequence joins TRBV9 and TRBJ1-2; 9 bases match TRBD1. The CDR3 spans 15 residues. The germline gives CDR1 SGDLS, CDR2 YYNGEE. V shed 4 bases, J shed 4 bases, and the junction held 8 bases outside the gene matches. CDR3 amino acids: CASSPTGGMGYGYTF. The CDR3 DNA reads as TGTGCCAGCAGCCCGACAGGGGGAATGGGCTATGGCTACACCTTC.

CDR3 sequence reads: CASSPTSGGGYEQYF. The CDR3 coding sequence is TGTGCCAGCAGCCCTACCTCAGGGGGCGGCTACGAGCAGTACTTC. The chain couples TRBV7-3 to TRBJ2-7; 8 bases align to TRBD1. The CDR3 has 15 amino acids. Germline CDR1 and CDR2: SGHTA and FQGTGA. The ends lost 5 bases at V and 3 bases at J; junction bases unmatched: 9.

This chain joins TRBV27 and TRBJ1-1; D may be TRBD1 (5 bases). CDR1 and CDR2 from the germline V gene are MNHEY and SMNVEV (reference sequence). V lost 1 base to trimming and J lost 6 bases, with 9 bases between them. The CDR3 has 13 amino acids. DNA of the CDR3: TGTGCCAGCAGTTTATTGGGGACGTCTGAAGCTTTCTTT. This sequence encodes CASSLLGTSEAFF.

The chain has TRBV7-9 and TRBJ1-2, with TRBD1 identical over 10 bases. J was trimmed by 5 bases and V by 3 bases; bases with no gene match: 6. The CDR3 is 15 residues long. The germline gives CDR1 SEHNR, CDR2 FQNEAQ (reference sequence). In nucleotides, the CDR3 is TGTGCCAGCAGCTTTACGGACAGGGGGGATTATGGCTACACCTTC. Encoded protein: CASSFTDRGDYGYTF.

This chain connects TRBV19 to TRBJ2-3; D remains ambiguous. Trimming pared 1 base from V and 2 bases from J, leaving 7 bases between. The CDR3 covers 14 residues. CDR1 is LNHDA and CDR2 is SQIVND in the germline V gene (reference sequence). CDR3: CASSIVAYTDTQYF. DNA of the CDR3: TGTGCCAGTAGTATAGTAGCTTACACAGATACGCAGTATTTT.

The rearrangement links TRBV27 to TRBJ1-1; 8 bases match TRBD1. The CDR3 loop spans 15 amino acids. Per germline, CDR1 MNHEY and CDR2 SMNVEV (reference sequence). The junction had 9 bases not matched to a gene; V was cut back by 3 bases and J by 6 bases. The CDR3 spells CASSLGDRGNAEAFF. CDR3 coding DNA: TGTGCCAGCAGTTTGGGTGACAGGGGTAACGCTGAAGCTTTCTTT.

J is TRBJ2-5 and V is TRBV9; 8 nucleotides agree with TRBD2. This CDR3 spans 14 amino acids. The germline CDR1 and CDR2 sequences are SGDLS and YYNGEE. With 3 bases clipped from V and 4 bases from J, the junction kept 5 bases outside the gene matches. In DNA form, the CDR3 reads TGTGCCAGCAGCGACGGGGGGGCAGGAGAGACCCAGTACTTC. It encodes CASSDGGAGETQYF. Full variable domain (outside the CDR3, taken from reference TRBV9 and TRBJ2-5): DSGVTQTPKHLITATGQRVTLRCSPRSGDLSVYWYQQSLDQGLQFLIQYYNGEERAKGNILERFSAQQFPDLHSELNLSSLELGDSALYFCASSDGGAGETQYFGPGTRLLVL.

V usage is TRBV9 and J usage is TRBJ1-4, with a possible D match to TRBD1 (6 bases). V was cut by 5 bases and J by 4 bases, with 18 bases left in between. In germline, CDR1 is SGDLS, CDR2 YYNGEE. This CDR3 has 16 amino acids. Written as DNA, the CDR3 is TGTGCCAGCAGTGAGGACAGTTCTTACCTTAATGAAAAACTGTTTTTT. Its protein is CASSEDSSYLNEKLFF.

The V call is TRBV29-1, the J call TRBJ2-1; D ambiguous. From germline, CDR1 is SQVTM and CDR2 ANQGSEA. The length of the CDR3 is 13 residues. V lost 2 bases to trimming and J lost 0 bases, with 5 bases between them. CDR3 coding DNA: TGCAGCGTTGAAACTGACTCCTACAATGAGCAGTTCTTC. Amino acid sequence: CSVETDSYNEQFF.

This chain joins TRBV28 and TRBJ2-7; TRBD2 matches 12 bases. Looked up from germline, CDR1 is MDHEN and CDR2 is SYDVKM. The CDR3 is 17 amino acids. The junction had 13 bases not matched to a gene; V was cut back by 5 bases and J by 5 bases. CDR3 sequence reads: CASSLDRASGRGNEQYF. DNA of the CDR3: TGTGCCAGCAGTCTGGACAGGGCTAGCGGGAGGGGGAACGAGCAGTACTTC.

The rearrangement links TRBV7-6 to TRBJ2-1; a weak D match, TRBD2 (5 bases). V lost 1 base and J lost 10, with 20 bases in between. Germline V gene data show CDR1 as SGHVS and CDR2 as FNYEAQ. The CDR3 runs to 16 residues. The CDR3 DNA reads TGTGCCAGCAGCTTAGGGGGAGCGGAGTCTTCCGTGGAGCAGTTCTTC. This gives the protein CASSLGGAESSVEQFF.

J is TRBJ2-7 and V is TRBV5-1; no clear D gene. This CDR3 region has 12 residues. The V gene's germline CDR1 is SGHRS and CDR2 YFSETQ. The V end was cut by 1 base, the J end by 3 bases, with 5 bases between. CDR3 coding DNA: TGCGCCAGCAGCTTGAATAACTACGAGCAGTACTTC. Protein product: CASSLNNYEQYF.

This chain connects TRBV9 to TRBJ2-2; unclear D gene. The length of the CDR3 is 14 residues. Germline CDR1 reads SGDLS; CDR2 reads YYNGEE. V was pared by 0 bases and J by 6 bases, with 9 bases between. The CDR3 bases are TGTGCCAGCAGCGTAGTAAGGGAACCCGGGGAGCTGTTTTTT. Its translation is CASSVVREPGELFF. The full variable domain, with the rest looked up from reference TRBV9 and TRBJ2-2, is DSGVTQTPKHLITATGQRVTLRCSPRSGDLSVYWYQQSLDQGLQFLIQYYNGEERAKGNILERFSAQQFPDLHSELNLSSLELGDSALYFCASSVVREPGELFFGEGSRLTVL.

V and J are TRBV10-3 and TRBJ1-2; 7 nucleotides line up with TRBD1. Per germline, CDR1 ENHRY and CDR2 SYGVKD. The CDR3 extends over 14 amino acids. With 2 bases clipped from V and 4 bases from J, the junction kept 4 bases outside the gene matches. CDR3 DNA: TGTGCCATCAGTGAGGACAGGGTAACCTATGGCTACACCTTC. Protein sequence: CAISEDRVTYGYTF.

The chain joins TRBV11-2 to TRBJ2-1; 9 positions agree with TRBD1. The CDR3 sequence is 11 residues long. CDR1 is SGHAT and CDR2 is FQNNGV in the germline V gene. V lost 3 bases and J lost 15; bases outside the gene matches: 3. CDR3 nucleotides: TGTGCCAGCAGCTTCCCGGGACAGGGGTTCTTC. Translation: CASSFPGQGFF.

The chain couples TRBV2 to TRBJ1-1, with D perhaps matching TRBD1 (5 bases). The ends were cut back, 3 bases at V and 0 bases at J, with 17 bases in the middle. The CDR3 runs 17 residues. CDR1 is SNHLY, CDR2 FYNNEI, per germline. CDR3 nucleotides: TGTGCCAGCAGTGAGGGGGGGACGGCATCGATGAACACTGAAGCTTTCTTT. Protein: CASSEGGTASMNTEAFF.

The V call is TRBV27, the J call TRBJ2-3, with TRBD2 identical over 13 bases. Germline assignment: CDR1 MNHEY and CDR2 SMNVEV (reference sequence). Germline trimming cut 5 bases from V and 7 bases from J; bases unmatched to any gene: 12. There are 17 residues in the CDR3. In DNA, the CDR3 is TGTGCCAGCAGTCCGAATACTAGCGGGGGGGCCAGATATACGCAGTATTTT. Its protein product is CASSPNTSGGARYTQYF.

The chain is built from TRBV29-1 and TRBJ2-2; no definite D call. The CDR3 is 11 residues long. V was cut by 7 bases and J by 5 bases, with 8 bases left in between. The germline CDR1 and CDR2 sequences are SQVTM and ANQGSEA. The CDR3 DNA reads TGCAGCGCCAGAAGGACCGGGGAGCTGTTTTTT. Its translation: CSARRTGELFF.